One and the same sample provided the 31 T cell receptor beta chains below, sequenced in a study of OX40 agonist ivuxolimab in advanced cancers. Only in-frame clones appear in the TCRdb table, and some are missing; sequencing was by immunoSEQ multiplex PCR. The sample contains about 54,000 clones, 70% to 90% of which appear only once. The sequencing used CD4+ or CD8+ T cells sorted from blood, collected in a trial of the OX40 agonist ivuxolimab. All receptors derive from an adult with an advanced solid tumor such as melanoma, head and neck, liver or kidney cancer.

The chain is built from TRBV6-6 and TRBJ2-4, with 8 bases lining up with TRBD1. V was pared by 5 bases and J by 8 bases, with 5 bases of the junction left unmatched. Germline-derived CDR1 and CDR2 are MNHNY and SVGAGI (reference sequence). The CDR3 spans 13 residues. CDR3 DNA: TGTGCCAGCAGTGGACAGGGAATATACATTCAGTACTTC. Translating it yields CASSGQGIYIQYF.

The genes are TRBV5-4 and TRBJ2-1; possible D gene TRBD2, 6 bases. CDR1 SGHNT and CDR2 YYREEE come from the germline V gene (reference sequence). There are 14 residues in the CDR3. V gave up 0 bases and J gave up 5 bases, with 9 bases separating them. This CDR3 is CASSLAGRDNEQFF. In nucleotides, the CDR3 is TGTGCCAGCAGCTTGGCCGGGAGAGACAATGAGCAGTTCTTC.

The chain links TRBV9 to TRBJ2-2; D gene uncertain. The CDR3 covers 16 residues. Germline CDR1 SGDLS, CDR2 YYNGEE. Between the trimmed V and J ends, which lost 4 bases and 6 bases, there was a span of 19 bases. The CDR3 spells CASSPHVDRVAGELFF. DNA for the CDR3: TGTGCCAGCAGCCCCCACGTAGATAGGGTTGCCGGGGAGCTGTTTTTT.

CDR3 bases: TGTGCCAGTAGTCCCCTTCAGGGACAGGGGCTATACGAGCAGTACTTC. This sequence encodes CASSPLQGQGLYEQYF. This chain joins TRBV19 and TRBJ2-7; 10 bases match TRBD1. The CDR3 contains 16 residues. V lost 5 bases to trimming and J lost 4 bases; unmatched junction nucleotides: 11. Per germline, CDR1 LNHDA and CDR2 SQIVND (reference sequence).

This clone showed up just once. J is TRBJ2-4 and V is TRBV28; D is perhaps TRBD2 (6 bases). CDR1 and CDR2 (germline): MDHEN, SYDVKM. The V and J ends lost 7 bases and 0 bases respectively, with 22 bases between them. The CDR3 is 18 residues long. Here the CDR3 reads CASTSFGPLSGAKNIQYF. For the CDR3, the DNA is TGTGCCAGCACCTCATTTGGACCCCTTAGCGGAGCCAAAAACATTCAGTACTTC.

The chain has TRBV6-6 and TRBJ1-6; D gene uncertain. This CDR3 has 14 amino acids. Trimming removed 2 bases at V and 10 bases at J, with 12 bases between. Germline CDR1 reads MNHNY; CDR2 reads SVGAGI (reference sequence). The DNA of the CDR3 is TGTGCCAGCAGTTACGCGCCTGTCCAATCACCCCTCCACTTT. As protein: CASSYAPVQSPLHF.

The V call is TRBV2, the J call TRBJ2-7, with D possibly matching TRBD1 (6 bases). V was pared by 8 bases and J by 6 bases, with 20 bases between. Per the germline V gene, CDR1 is SNHLY and CDR2 is FYNNEI. The CDR3 is made up of 14 amino acids. CDR3 protein: CASDDRSLLGEQYF. In nucleotides, the CDR3 is TGTGCCAGCGACGACAGGTCCCTCCTCGGCGAGCAGTACTTC.

The CDR3 DNA is TGTGCCAGCAGTGCATCACAGGGCCGATACCCGTCCGGTGGCTACACCTTC. Protein sequence: CASSASQGRYPSGGYTF. The chain employs TRBV6-1 and TRBJ1-2, with D perhaps TRBD1 (6 bases). Germline V gene sequence: CDR1 MNHNS, CDR2 SASEGT. V lost 4 bases, J lost 7 bases, and 25 bases lay in between. CDR3 length: 17 residues.

The gene calls are TRBV10-3 and TRBJ1-3; tentatively, D is TRBD1 (5 bases). Per germline, CDR1 ENHRY and CDR2 SYGVKD. V lost 7 bases to trimming and J lost 0 bases, with 16 bases between them. CDR3 length: 16 residues. The CDR3 DNA reads as TGTGCCATCACTCAACCTCAGGGCCCCTCTGGAAACACCATATATTTT. Translation gives CAITQPQGPSGNTIYF.

This clone was counted only a few times. Other DNA sequences in this specimen translate into the identical CDR3. V usage is TRBV10-3 and J usage is TRBJ2-5, with TRBD1 matching 8 bases. There are 15 residues in the CDR3. V lost 4 bases to trimming and J lost 4 bases; unmatched junction nucleotides: 8. Germline V gene sequence: CDR1 ENHRY, CDR2 SYGVKD. This CDR3 is CAISGGGTGGETQYF. CDR3 DNA sequence: TGTGCCATCAGTGGTGGGGGGACAGGAGGAGAGACCCAGTACTTC.

As regards this clone: An end of the junction does not agree with germline; a read error may underlie this. The chain combines TRBV19 with TRBJ2-1; 10 bases align to TRBD2. Germline V gene lookup returns CDR1 LNHDA and CDR2 SQIVND (reference sequence). The CDR3 covers 16 residues. The chain's CDR3 is CASSKREGVSNNEQFF. CDR3 in DNA: TGTGCCAGTAGTAAGCGGGAGGGCGTCTCCAACAATGAGCAGTTCTTC.

V and J are TRBV6-1 and TRBJ1-4, with D unclear. Germline values: CDR1 MNHNS, CDR2 SASEGT. Trimming pared 4 bases from V and 1 base from J, leaving 7 bases between. The CDR3 covers 14 residues. The DNA of the CDR3 is TGTGCCAGCAGTGTGGGGATAACTAATGAAAAACTGTTTTTT. Amino acid sequence: CASSVGITNEKLFF.

V and J are TRBV4-1 and TRBJ2-5, with 9 bases fitting TRBD1. The assigned J gene may be wrong: the sequence end matches TRBJ2-7 better. The CDR3 totals 16 residues. The V gene's germline CDR1 is MGHRA and CDR2 YSYEKL. CDR3 amino acids: CASSHTPGQGFYEQYF. CDR3 nucleotide sequence: TGCGCCAGCAGCCACACCCCGGGACAGGGATTCTACGAGCAGTACTTC.

V and J are TRBV7-2 and TRBJ2-7; either TRBD1 or TRBD2 may fit D (5 bases each). This CDR3 contains 15 residues. Deletions cut 3 bases from V and 3 bases from J, with 15 bases between. Germline loops: CDR1 SGHTA, CDR2 FQGNSA. CDR3: CASSLGPSHIYEQYF. The CDR3 coding sequence is TGTGCCAGCAGCTTGGGACCCTCACACATCTACGAGCAGTACTTC.

This clone has only one observation. The V gene is TRBV7-9, the J gene TRBJ2-1; D is uncertain. V shed 3 bases and J shed 0 bases, with 12 bases lying between them. CDR1 and CDR2 (germline): SEHNR, FQNEAQ (reference sequence). The CDR3 length is 16 residues. The CDR3 bases are TGTGCCAGCAGCTTTACAGCACTACGCTCCTACAATGAGCAGTTCTTC. Translation gives CASSFTALRSYNEQFF.

Concerning this clone itself: This same CDR3 is encoded by further DNA sequences in the sample. The V and J genes are TRBV5-1 and TRBJ1-2; 8 bases are a match to TRBD1. The CDR3 is 17 amino acids. V dropped 0 bases and J dropped 8; count of bases not matched to a gene: 15. The V gene's germline CDR1 is SGHRS and CDR2 YFSETQ. CDR3 bases: TGCGCCAGCAGCTTGGAGGCCAGGGGGCGGGCAGGGGAAGGCTACACCTTC. Translating it yields CASSLEARGRAGEGYTF. The variable domain in full, completed from reference TRBV5-1 and TRBJ1-2, reads KAGVTQTPRYLIKTRGQQVTLSCSPISGHRSVSWYQQTPGQGLQFLFEYFSETQRNKGNFPGRFSGRQFSNSRSEMNVSTLELGDSALYLCASSLEARGRAGEGYTFGSGTRLTVV.

The gene calls are TRBV6-6 and TRBJ2-3; D uncertain. Between the trimmed V and J ends, which lost 5 bases and 6 bases, there was a span of 18 bases. Germline V gives CDR1 MNHNY, CDR2 SVGAGI (reference sequence). This CDR3 is built from 15 residues. The CDR3 spells CASSPNSPGADTQYF. The CDR3 nucleotides read TGTGCCAGCAGTCCCAACTCTCCAGGAGCGGATACGCAGTATTTT.

The chain uses TRBV6-1 and TRBJ2-7; TRBD1 matches at 7 bases. J was trimmed by 4 bases and V by 2 bases; bases with no gene match: 8. This CDR3 is built from 15 residues. Germline V CDR1 and CDR2: MNHNS, SASEGT. CDR3 sequence reads: CASSETDRVGYEQYF. DNA of the CDR3: TGTGCCAGCAGTGAAACAGACAGGGTGGGGTACGAGCAGTACTTC.

The rearrangement links TRBV15 to TRBJ2-6, with 12 positions matching TRBD1. Trimming at V came to 1 base and at J to 5 bases, leaving 6 bases not matched to a gene. The CDR3 loop spans 18 amino acids. The V gene's germline CDR1 is LNHNV and CDR2 YYDKDF (reference sequence). The CDR3 is CATSRAGTGGARANVLTF. In DNA, the CDR3 is TGTGCCACCAGCAGAGCTGGGACAGGGGGCGCAAGGGCCAACGTCCTGACTTTC.

The rearrangement links TRBV5-6 to TRBJ2-5; 8 nucleotides line up with TRBD2. Per the germline V gene, CDR1 is SGHDT and CDR2 is YYEEEE. The CDR3 sequence is 17 residues long. V shed 4 bases, J shed 1 base, and the junction held 12 bases outside the gene matches. DNA for the CDR3: TGTGCCAGCAGCACTCTAGGGGTAGCGGGGCCCCAAGAGACCCAGTACTTC. Its translation: CASSTLGVAGPQETQYF.

The CDR3 DNA follows: TGTGCCAGTAGTATAACGATGAAGAACACCGGGGAGCTGTTTTTT. Protein sequence: CASSITMKNTGELFF. The genes are TRBV19 and TRBJ2-2, with D uncertain. V was trimmed by 2 bases and J by 1 base, leaving 8 bases between them. The CDR3 covers 15 residues. CDR1 is LNHDA and CDR2 is SQIVND in the germline V gene (reference sequence).

The gene calls are TRBV28 and TRBJ1-4; the D is unclear. Trimming took off 6 bases at V and 6 bases at J, with 17 bases between the two ends. Germline V gives CDR1 MDHEN, CDR2 SYDVKM. CDR3 length equals 15 residues. The CDR3 region has the DNA TGTGCCAGCAGGGAGACGACGGTCGTCGATGAAAAACTGTTTTTT. Translated: CASRETTVVDEKLFF.

The chain uses TRBV11-2 and TRBJ2-3; D is perhaps TRBD1 or TRBD2 (5 bases each). V lost 2 bases, J lost 4 bases, and 13 bases lay in between. Per germline, CDR1 SGHAT and CDR2 FQNNGV. There are 15 residues in the CDR3. The chain's CDR3 is CASSLLLGEPDTQYF. The DNA for the CDR3 is TGTGCCAGCAGCTTATTATTGGGGGAGCCAGATACGCAGTATTTT.

V gene TRBV5-1 combines with J gene TRBJ2-7, with 8 bases lining up with TRBD1. The trim removed 0 bases at V and 5 bases at J, leaving 10 bases unmatched. Germline assignment: CDR1 SGHRS and CDR2 YFSETQ. The CDR3 is 16 amino acids. CDR3 region: CASSLASAPGGDEQYF. The CDR3 DNA follows: TGCGCCAGCAGCTTGGCCTCCGCGCCAGGGGGCGACGAGCAGTACTTC.

The chain uses TRBV9 and TRBJ1-3; D ambiguous. V lost 2 bases, J lost 0 bases, and 15 bases lay in between. Germline V gene sequence: CDR1 SGDLS, CDR2 YYNGEE. The CDR3 totals 17 residues. CDR3 loop: CASSVVASRSSGNTIYF. The CDR3 nucleotides read TGTGCCAGCAGCGTGGTCGCCAGTCGGAGCTCTGGAAACACCATATATTTT.

This clone appeared a few times. This sequence joins TRBV19 and TRBJ1-5; no reliable D call. With 4 bases removed from V and 3 bases from J, the gap between germline ends came to 16 bases. The germline V gene encodes CDR1 LNHDA and CDR2 SQIVND (reference sequence). CDR3 length: 16 residues. In DNA, the CDR3 is TGTGCCAGTAGTAAGAGTCCCGACGGATTCAATCAGCCCCAGCATTTT. Encoded protein: CASSKSPDGFNQPQHF.

The chain couples TRBV11-3 to TRBJ2-3; TRBD2 matches 8 bases. CDR3 length: 17 amino acids. Germline V gives CDR1 SGHNT, CDR2 YENEEA. V shed 2 bases and J 3 bases; nucleotides not matched to a gene: 10. CDR3 protein: CASSLSSGGTGTDTQYF. CDR3 bases: TGTGCCAGCAGCTTATCCAGCGGGGGCACCGGGACAGATACGCAGTATTTT.

The rearrangement uses TRBV28 and TRBJ2-4, with D tentatively TRBD2 (6 bases). The length of the CDR3 is 15 residues. Germline CDR1 MDHEN, CDR2 SYDVKM. The V gene lost 5 bases and the J gene lost 6 bases, with 17 bases spanning the gap. The CDR3 coding sequence is TGTGCCAGCAGTCCCCCAGGAGGGTCCCCAAACATTCAGTACTTC. Its translation: CASSPPGGSPNIQYF.

The chain couples TRBV11-2 to TRBJ1-2; D might be TRBD1 (5 bases). The germline CDR1 and CDR2 sequences are SGHAT and FQNNGV. The CDR3 extends over 15 amino acids. Trimming shortened V by 1 base and J by 2 bases, and 11 bases separated the two germline ends. CDR3 residues: CASSLGMTENYGYTF. CDR3 DNA sequence: TGTGCCAGCAGCTTAGGTATGACAGAGAACTATGGCTACACCTTC.

V usage is TRBV7-9 and J usage is TRBJ2-5; 7 bases map to TRBD2. The CDR3 length is 16 residues. Trimming took 4 bases from V and 2 from J; bases not matched to a gene: 10. Per germline, CDR1 SEHNR and CDR2 FQNEAQ (reference sequence). CDR3 region: CASSSTLAPRQETQYF. CDR3 in DNA: TGTGCCAGCAGCTCCACACTAGCGCCCCGTCAAGAGACCCAGTACTTC.

The J gene is TRBJ1-2, the V gene TRBV19; 7 positions match TRBD1. In germline, CDR1 is LNHDA, CDR2 SQIVND (reference sequence). CDR3 length: 16 residues. Germline trimming cut 4 bases from V and 0 bases from J; bases unmatched to any gene: 8. The CDR3 region has the DNA TGTGCCAGTAGTAGAAGCGACAGGGACACTAACTATGGCTACACCTTC. This encodes CASSRSDRDTNYGYTF.